This record looks at one T cell receptor beta chain sequence and its context. These data come from a study of blood T cell repertoires in COVID-19. Overall study context: COVID-19 samples collected from the United States, Italy and Spain covered acute and convalescent phases. T cells, B-cell-depleted T cells, or PBMCs provided the cDNA or gDNA that served as material.

Authors' data handling: Reference gene primers were amplified, and this amplification served to estimate nucleated cell counts. The method was immunoSEQ multiplex PCR; TCRdb's version includes in-frame clones alone and lacks a portion of them. Clone size and the V and J calls come from that table; the DNA yielded D and trimming. The data hold around 180,000 clones, with 80% to 90% observed a single time. V lost 2 bases and J lost 6; bases outside the gene matches: 5. The CDR3 loop spans 14 amino acids. Germline V lookup: CDR1 LGHDT, CDR2 YNNKEL (reference sequence). The sequenced material came from peripheral blood. The clonotype was recovered from a human donor with active or convalescent COVID-19. The donor label of this sample is uncertain. The chain couples TRBV3-1 (or the pseudogene TRBV3-2) to TRBJ2-7; 9 positions agree with TRBD2. This chain's CDR3 is CASSQRRGGGEQYF. CDR3 in DNA: TGTGCCAGCAGCCAAAGGCGGGGGGGCGGCGAGCAGTACTTC.